The next 11 T cell receptor beta chains were all read from a single sample in a study of long-term antiretroviral therapy in people with HIV. At the survey level, the v3.0 immunoSEQ assay was run. The data were produced by immunoSEQ multiplex PCR, yet TCRdb's version contains in-frame clones alone and is incomplete. This table holds about 39,000 clones, approximately 86% found once. Sequences were derived from unsorted PBMCs, sampled just before starting antiretroviral therapy. Receptors were obtained from a woman between 18 and 29 years old with HIV.

This clone was seen a single time. The V and J genes are TRBV5-4 and TRBJ2-3; D gene ambiguous. The CDR3 loop spans 13 amino acids. The V end was cut by 0 bases, the J end by 8 bases, with 10 bases between. Germline lookup yields CDR1 SGHNT and CDR2 YYREEE (reference sequence). The CDR3 reads CASSLERSGTQYF. CDR3 DNA: TGTGCCAGCAGCTTGGAGAGGTCGGGTACGCAGTATTTT. The whole variable domain, remainder taken from reference TRBV5-4 and TRBJ2-3, is ETGVTQSPTHLIKTRGQQVTLRCSSQSGHNTVSWYQQALGQGPQFIFQYYREEENGRGNFPPRFSGLQFPNYSSELNVNALELDDSALYLCASSLERSGTQYFGPGTRLTVL.

This chain's CDR3 is CASSRSGNGVDTQYF. The CDR3, as DNA: TGTGCCAGCAGCCGCAGCGGGAACGGGGTAGATACGCAGTATTTT. The V gene is TRBV7-9, the J gene TRBJ2-3, with TRBD2 matching 7 bases. The germline gives CDR1 SEHNR, CDR2 FQNEAQ (reference sequence). The CDR3 contains 15 residues. Trimming at V came to 5 bases and at J to 5 bases, leaving 10 bases not matched to a gene.

This chain connects TRBV10-2 to TRBJ2-7; D tentatively reads TRBD1 or TRBD2 (5 bases each). Per germline, CDR1 WSHSY and CDR2 SAAADI. This CDR3 is built from 16 residues. The ends were cut back, 3 bases at V and 4 bases at J, with 19 bases in the middle. CDR3 amino acids: CASSDEGTPEGYEQYF. The CDR3 DNA reads as TGCGCCAGCAGTGACGAGGGGACGCCCGAAGGGTACGAGCAGTACTTC.

CDR3 nucleotide sequence: TGTGCCAGCAGCTCCGGGACAGGGATCTACAATGAGCAGTTCTTC. It is translated as CASSSGTGIYNEQFF. The genes are TRBV7-9 and TRBJ2-1; 9 nucleotides agree with TRBD1. CDR1 is SEHNR, CDR2 FQNEAQ, per germline (reference sequence). Unmatched junction bases numbered 4, after V lost 4 bases and J lost 3 bases. CDR3 length: 15 residues.

In this sample, this clone turned up once. The chain couples TRBV9 to TRBJ1-2, with D perhaps TRBD1 (6 bases). V was clipped by 0 bases and J by 2 bases, with 17 bases between them. The CDR3 runs to 17 residues. CDR1 and CDR2 (germline): SGDLS, YYNGEE. The CDR3 region is CASSVALRGGQNYGYTF. CDR3 sequence (DNA): TGTGCCAGCAGCGTAGCATTAAGAGGGGGGCAGAACTATGGCTACACCTTC.

The genes are TRBV7-3 and TRBJ2-1, with a weak D call TRBD2 (6 bases). Trimming stripped 1 base from V and 2 bases from J, with 12 bases between. The CDR3 is made up of 16 amino acids. Germline CDR1 and CDR2: SGHTA and FQGTGA. DNA of the CDR3: TGTGCCAGCAGCTTAAGTGGGGCGGGAACCTACAATGAGCAGTTCTTC. Residues: CASSLSGAGTYNEQFF.

This chain joins TRBV28 and TRBJ1-5; 8 bases line up with TRBD1. This CDR3 region has 15 residues. Trimming cost V 5 bases and J 4 bases; bases outside gene matches: 7. Looked up from germline, CDR1 is MDHEN and CDR2 is SYDVKM. The CDR3 reads CASSRPDRENQPQHF. CDR3 DNA sequence: TGTGCCAGCAGTCGACCGGACAGGGAGAATCAGCCCCAGCATTTT.

The rearrangement links TRBV29-1 to TRBJ2-3; TRBD2 matches 7 bases. The V gene end was trimmed by 7 bases and the J gene end by 2 bases; junction bases not matched to a gene: 3. The germline V gene has CDR1 SQVTM and CDR2 ANQGSEA. The CDR3 is 12 amino acids. CDR3 sequence reads: CSGGGNTDTQYF. The CDR3 DNA is TGCAGCGGGGGAGGGAACACAGATACGCAGTATTTT.

This clone occurred a few times. Here the CDR3 reads CASSVDQVLNEQYF. CDR3 in DNA: TGTGCCAGCAGCGTAGATCAGGTTTTGAACGAGCAGTACTTC. The chain has TRBV9 and TRBJ2-7; D gene uncertain. CDR1 is SGDLS and CDR2 is YYNGEE in the germline V gene. This CDR3 spans 14 amino acids. V dropped 0 bases and J dropped 5 bases, with 12 bases sitting between them.

The V call is TRBV7-8, the J call TRBJ2-7; 7 bases agree with TRBD1. Germline V gene lookup returns CDR1 SGHVS and CDR2 FQNEAQ. The CDR3 sequence is 17 residues long. Losses at the gene ends were 0 bases for V and 4 bases for J; bases not matched to a gene: 12. This CDR3 reads CASSLASMRQGKYEQYF. The CDR3 DNA is TGTGCCAGCAGCTTAGCGAGCATGAGACAGGGAAAATACGAGCAGTACTTC.

The chain employs TRBV5-8 and TRBJ2-7, with 11 bases fitting TRBD2. Unmatched junction bases numbered 8, after V lost 4 bases and J lost 2 bases. Germline V gene sequence: CDR1 SGHTS, CDR2 YDEGEE. The CDR3 spans 16 residues. CDR3 region: CASSHVGTSGAYEQYF. The DNA for the CDR3 is TGTGCCAGCAGCCACGTCGGGACTAGCGGTGCCTACGAGCAGTACTTC.